This paragraph reports one T cell receptor beta chain. Its antigen is as yet unknown. The trim removed 6 bases at V and 4 bases at J, leaving 8 bases unmatched. The CDR3 totals 14 residues. CDR1 is MNHEY, CDR2 SVGAGI, per germline. Vbeta (60) and Jbeta (13) primers were used in the PCR. Sequenced by immunoSEQ multiplex PCR; TCRdb stores in-frame clones only, minus some. The sample carries some 130,000 clones, over 60% recorded once. The sample originates from a study of cytomegalovirus exposure and HLA in healthy donors. The study, taken as a whole, reports: For TCR beta chains, V- and J-gene trimming was later linked to a missense DCLRE1C variant. Most CMV-associated TCR beta chains were later found to appear HLA-restricted.

What was sequenced was PBMCs. The gene calls are TRBV6-5 and TRBJ1-2; 7 bases agree with TRBD1. This clonotype was sampled from a human donor in good health. Here the CDR3 DNA reads TGTGCCAGCAGAAGCGGACAGGCTAGCTATGGCTACACCTTC. The encoded protein is CASRSGQASYGYTF.